These T cell receptor beta chains were read from a single sample in a study of shared clonotypes between healthy human individuals. Only in-frame clones appear in the TCRdb table, and some are missing; sequencing was by immunoSEQ multiplex PCR. This table has around 2.1 million clones, roughly 95% appearing once. Sequencing input: naive CD4+ T cells sorted from blood. The origin of the receptors is a man between 18 and 29 years old in good health. Each CDR3 is given with its conserved first and last residue. A D gene is named only where the DNA matches it firmly. A row's size may be missing; if present it is once, few, many or a size class.

clone_size: .
j_call: TRBJ2-7
cdr3_length: 14
v_call: TRBV14
d_call: .
cdr3_aa: CASSQKEEAYEQYF
cdr3_nt: TGTGCCAGCAGCCAGAAAGAGGAAGCCTACGAGCAGTACTTC

clone_size: .
j_call: TRBJ2-5
cdr3_length: 16
v_call: TRBV6-5
d_call: TRBD2
cdr3_aa: CASSSGLAGGQETQYF
cdr3_nt: TGTGCCAGCAGTTCCGGACTAGCGGGAGGACAAGAGACCCAGTACTTC

clone_size: .
j_call: TRBJ2-7
cdr3_length: 14
v_call: TRBV11-2
d_call: .
cdr3_aa: CASSLTPGAYEQYF
cdr3_nt: TGTGCCAGCAGCTTAACGCCGGGGGCCTACGAGCAGTACTTC

clone_size: .
j_call: TRBJ1-3
cdr3_length: 13
v_call: TRBV6-5
d_call: .
cdr3_aa: CAALFIGGNTIYF
cdr3_nt: TGTGCCGCCCTGTTTATCGGAGGAAACACCATATATTTT

clone_size: .
j_call: TRBJ2-7
cdr3_length: 12
v_call: TRBV28
d_call: TRBD1
cdr3_aa: CAASGQTYEQYF
cdr3_nt: TGTGCCGCATCGGGACAGACCTACGAGCAGTACTTC

clone_size: .
j_call: TRBJ1-2
cdr3_length: 16
v_call: TRBV6-6
d_call: TRBD1
cdr3_aa: CASRALGTERNYGYTF
cdr3_nt: TGTGCCAGCAGGGCACTAGGGACAGAACGTAACTATGGCTACACCTTC

clone_size: few
j_call: TRBJ1-6
cdr3_length: 14
v_call: TRBV10-3
d_call: TRBD1
cdr3_aa: CAINQGGDSTPLHF
cdr3_nt: TGTGCCATCAACCAAGGAGGGGACAGTACACCCCTCCACTTT

clone_size: .
j_call: TRBJ1-1
cdr3_length: 13
v_call: TRBV21-1
d_call: .
cdr3_aa: CASSTTQNTEAFF
cdr3_nt: TGTGCCAGCAGCACGACACAGAACACTGAAGCTTTCTTT

clone_size: .
j_call: TRBJ2-7
cdr3_length: 12
v_call: TRBV2
d_call: .
cdr3_aa: CASSEALGTPYF
cdr3_nt: TGTGCCAGCAGTGAAGCGCTGGGGACTCCGTACTTC

clone_size: .
j_call: TRBJ2-6
cdr3_length: 15
v_call: TRBV7-2
d_call: .
cdr3_aa: CASSLARRGANVLTF
cdr3_nt: TGTGCCAGCAGCTTAGCGAGGCGGGGGGCCAACGTCCTGACTTTC

clone_size: .
j_call: TRBJ2-3
cdr3_length: 16
v_call: TRBV5-4
d_call: .
cdr3_aa: CASSFPTGLSTDTQYF
cdr3_nt: TGTGCCAGCAGCTTTCCGACGGGCCTTAGCACAGATACGCAGTATTTT

clone_size: .
j_call: TRBJ1-3
cdr3_length: 15
v_call: TRBV5-1
d_call: .
cdr3_aa: CASRGTSTSGNTIYF
cdr3_nt: TGCGCCAGCAGAGGGACATCGACTTCTGGAAACACCATATATTTT

clone_size: .
j_call: TRBJ1-1
cdr3_length: 14
v_call: TRBV25-1
d_call: .
cdr3_aa: CASSESQGGIVAFF
cdr3_nt: TGTGCCAGCAGTGAATCCCAGGGAGGTATCGTAGCTTTCTTT

clone_size: .
j_call: TRBJ1-1
cdr3_length: 13
v_call: TRBV9
d_call: .
cdr3_aa: CASKSSVNTEAFF
cdr3_nt: TGTGCCAGCAAATCGTCCGTGAACACTGAAGCTTTCTTT

clone_size: .
j_call: TRBJ1-1
cdr3_length: 13
v_call: TRBV6-4
d_call: .
cdr3_aa: CASSDALGTRAFF
cdr3_nt: TGTGCCAGCAGTGACGCATTGGGCACGCGAGCTTTCTTT

clone_size: .
j_call: TRBJ2-3
cdr3_length: 14
v_call: TRBV14
d_call: .
cdr3_aa: CASSLPGLVGTQYF
cdr3_nt: TGTGCCAGCAGCTTACCGGGACTGGTGGGGACGCAGTATTTT

clone_size: .
j_call: TRBJ1-2
cdr3_length: 12
v_call: TRBV2
d_call: TRBD1
cdr3_aa: CASITGVDGYTF
cdr3_nt: TGTGCCAGCATTACAGGGGTTGATGGCTACACCTTC

clone_size: few
j_call: TRBJ2-5
cdr3_length: 17
v_call: TRBV4-1
d_call: TRBD2
cdr3_aa: CASSQDPQVAGLETQYF
cdr3_nt: TGCGCCAGCAGCCAAGATCCCCAGGTAGCGGGGCTAGAGACCCAGTACTTC